This T cell receptor (beta chain) was sequenced in a study of cytomegalovirus exposure and HLA in healthy donors. General study points: Later on, analysis showed that most CMV-associated TCR beta chains appeared to be HLA-restricted.

The V gene end was trimmed by 5 bases and the J gene end by 5 bases; junction bases not matched to a gene: 12. Germline V CDR1 and CDR2: SGHDT, YYEEEE. This CDR3 has 16 residues. The PCR contained 60 Vbeta and 13 Jbeta primers. The method was immunoSEQ multiplex PCR; TCRdb's version includes in-frame clones alone and lacks a portion of them. The sample has about 160,000 clones; roughly 80% are singletons. A remark on this clone: Its cognate antigen is unknown.

The clonotype comes from a female donor in good health and CMV-seronegative. Sequencing input: PBMCs. The chain is built from TRBV5-6 and TRBJ2-1; the match to TRBD1 covers 8 bases. The CDR3 sequence: CASRGDGQGVDNEQFF. The CDR3 DNA follows: TGTGCCAGCAGGGGAGATGGACAGGGAGTTGACAATGAGCAGTTCTTC.